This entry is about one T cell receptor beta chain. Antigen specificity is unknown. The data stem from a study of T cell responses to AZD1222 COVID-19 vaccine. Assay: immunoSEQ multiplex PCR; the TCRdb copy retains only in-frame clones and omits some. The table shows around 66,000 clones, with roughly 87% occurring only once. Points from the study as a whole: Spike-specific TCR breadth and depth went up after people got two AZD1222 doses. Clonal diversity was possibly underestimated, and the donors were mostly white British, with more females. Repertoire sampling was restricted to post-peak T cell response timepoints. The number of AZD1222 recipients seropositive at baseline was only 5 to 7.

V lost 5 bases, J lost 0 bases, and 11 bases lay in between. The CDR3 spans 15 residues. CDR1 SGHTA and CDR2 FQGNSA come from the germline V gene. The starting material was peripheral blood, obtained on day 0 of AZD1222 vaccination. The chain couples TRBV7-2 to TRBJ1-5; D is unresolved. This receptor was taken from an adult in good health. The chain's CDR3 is CASSPSRYSNQPQHF. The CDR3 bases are TGTGCCAGCAGCCCCTCACGGTATAGCAATCAGCCCCAGCATTTT. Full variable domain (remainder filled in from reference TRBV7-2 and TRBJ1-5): GAGVSQSPSNKVTEKGKDVELRCDPISGHTALYWYRQSLGQGLEFLIYFQGNSAPDKSGLPSDRFSAERTGGSVSTLTIQRTQQEDSAVYLCASSPSRYSNQPQHFGDGTRLSIL.